A single sample is the source of the 12 T cell receptor beta chains below, sequenced in a study of blood T cell repertoires in COVID-19. Here immunoSEQ multiplex PCR was the method, and the copy in TCRdb shows in-frame clones only, minus some. The table records tens of thousands of clones, approximately 90% of them present only once. The sample comprised peripheral blood. The origin of the receptors is a human donor in a cohort sampled during active COVID-19.

The V call is TRBV9, the J call TRBJ1-2, with 7 nucleotides matching TRBD1. The germline gives CDR1 SGDLS, CDR2 YYNGEE. The CDR3 is 15 residues long. The J segment lost 3 bases and the V segment lost 2 bases, leaving 7 bases of the junction unmatched. This CDR3 is CASSVRQGGDYGYTF. Written as DNA, the CDR3 is TGTGCCAGCAGCGTGCGACAGGGTGGAGACTATGGCTACACCTTC. Using reference TRBV9 and TRBJ1-2 for the parts outside the CDR3, the full variable domain is DSGVTQTPKHLITATGQRVTLRCSPRSGDLSVYWYQQSLDQGLQFLIQYYNGEERAKGNILERFSAQQFPDLHSELNLSSLELGDSALYFCASSVRQGGDYGYTFGSGTRLTVV.

The CDR3 is CASSVGQAPYTF. CDR3 DNA sequence: TGTGCCAGTAGTGTCGGACAGGCTCCCTACACCTTC. This chain links TRBV19 with TRBJ1-2, with 7 bases fitting TRBD1. J gave up 10 bases and V 5 bases, and 7 bases lay outside the gene matches. Germline lookup yields CDR1 LNHDA and CDR2 SQIVND (reference sequence). The CDR3 consists of 12 residues. Full variable domain (missing parts from reference TRBV19 and TRBJ1-2): DGGITQSPKYLFRKEGQNVTLSCEQNLNHDAMYWYRQDPGQGLRLIYYSQIVNDFQKGDIAEGYSVSREKKESFPLTVTSAQKNPTAFYLCASSVGQAPYTFGSGTRLTVV.

The chain is built from TRBV7-2 and TRBJ2-7; TRBD2 aligns across 14 bases. V shed 5 bases, J shed 5 bases, and the junction held 2 bases outside the gene matches. Germline V CDR1 and CDR2: SGHTA, FQGNSA. This CDR3 is built from 14 residues. The CDR3 sequence is CASSPGLAGDEQYF. Here the CDR3 DNA reads TGTGCCAGCAGCCCGGGACTAGCGGGGGACGAGCAGTACTTC.

This clone was counted a single time. V gene TRBV21-1 combines with J gene TRBJ1-1. TRBV21-1 is given as a pseudogene. CDR3 length: 11 residues. CDR3 protein: CASSKTEDAFF. CDR3 nucleotides: TGTGCCAGCAGCAAAACGGAGGATGCTTTCTTT.

The CDR3 sequence: CASSEGLAADNTGELFF. The CDR3 bases are TGTGCCAGCAGCGAAGGACTAGCGGCCGATAACACCGGGGAGCTGTTTTTT. This sequence joins TRBV11-3 and TRBJ2-2; 10 bases line up with TRBD2. The germline V gene encodes CDR1 SGHNT and CDR2 YENEEA. CDR3 length: 17 amino acids. V trimming: 5 bases; J trimming: 2 bases; junction bases outside the gene matches: 8.

This chain uses TRBV7-2 with TRBJ1-4; D gene uncertain. CDR3 size: 15 residues. The V gene's germline CDR1 is SGHTA and CDR2 FQGNSA. The V end was cut by 5 bases, the J end by 5 bases, with 15 bases between. CDR3 sequence (DNA): TGTGCCAGCAGCCTAAACTCATTGGGCAATGAAAAACTGTTTTTT. This encodes CASSLNSLGNEKLFF.

The V and J genes are TRBV7-2 and TRBJ2-7, with 14 bases that match TRBD2. Germline CDR1 is SGHTA and CDR2 is FQGNSA. The CDR3 sequence is 18 residues long. Losses at the gene ends were 3 bases for V and 0 bases for J; bases not matched to a gene: 7. CDR3 protein: CASSFRTSGGTTSYEQYF. CDR3 sequence (DNA): TGTGCCAGCAGCTTTCGGACTAGCGGGGGGACTACCTCCTACGAGCAGTACTTC.

This chain joins TRBV29-1 and TRBJ1-1, with D uncertain. V lost 6 bases, J lost 10 bases, and 15 bases lay in between. Germline V gives CDR1 SQVTM, CDR2 ANQGSEA. The CDR3 is made up of 11 amino acids. The CDR3 DNA follows: TGCAGCGTCCTGGTCAGCCGGGGAGCTTTCTTT. Amino acid sequence: CSVLVSRGAFF. The full variable domain, in which reference TRBV29-1 and TRBJ1-1 provide the parts outside the CDR3, is SAVISQKPSRDICQRGTSLTIQCQVDSQVTMMFWYRQQPGQSLTLIATANQGSEATYESGFVIDKFPISRPNLTFSTLTVSNMSPEDSSIYLCSVLVSRGAFFGQGTRLTVV.

This clone occurred once. The chain is built from TRBV29-1 and TRBJ2-1, with D perhaps TRBD2 (6 bases). V was pared by 7 bases and J by 8 bases, with 18 bases between. CDR1 SQVTM and CDR2 ANQGSEA come from the germline V gene. This CDR3 is built from 13 residues. The CDR3 sequence is CSAQRDAGYEQFF. The CDR3 coding sequence is TGCAGCGCCCAGAGGGATGCGGGGTATGAGCAGTTCTTC.

The chain couples TRBV10-3 to TRBJ2-4; the match to TRBD1 covers 9 bases. Germline CDR1 is ENHRY and CDR2 is SYGVKD. Trimming at V came to 0 bases and at J to 6 bases, leaving 6 bases not matched to a gene. There are 16 residues in the CDR3. Here the CDR3 DNA reads TGTGCCATCAGTGAGTCGACAGGGGGTCGGATAAACATTCAGTACTTC. This translates into CAISESTGGRINIQYF.

The rearrangement uses TRBV19 and TRBJ2-2; 7 bases fit TRBD1. Germline CDR1 reads LNHDA; CDR2 reads SQIVND (reference sequence). The CDR3 has 15 residues. The J segment lost 7 bases and the V segment lost 4 bases, leaving 9 bases of the junction unmatched. CDR3 sequence: CASSTQRQGGGELFF. The CDR3 DNA is TGTGCCAGTAGTACCCAACGACAGGGCGGCGGGGAGCTGTTTTTT.

This chain connects TRBV6-4 to TRBJ1-6; D call uncertain. CDR1 is MRHNA, CDR2 SNTAGT, per germline. V lost 4 bases, J lost 7 bases, and 8 bases lay in between. CDR3 size: 13 residues. DNA for the CDR3: TGTGCCAGCAGTGGGCAACCGAATTCACCCCTCCACTTT. This sequence encodes CASSGQPNSPLHF.